What follows is one T cell receptor (beta chain) and its context. This entry comes from a study of blood T cell repertoires in COVID-19. On the study more broadly: Recovered Cohort 3 donors showed two negative PCRs, clearance, or symptom resolution. Acute-phase and convalescent COVID-19 samples originated in the United States, Italy and Spain.

Across about two dozen US areas, participants ranged in age from about 18 to 90 years. Assignment of participants to cohorts was predicated upon participant-reported clinical history. The assay was immunoSEQ multiplex PCR, and TCRdb's table has in-frame clones only and misses some. The sample contains roughly 150,000 clones, less than 80% of which appear only once. Germline V lookup: CDR1 SGHVS, CDR2 FQNEAQ. The CDR3 covers 14 residues. V trimming: 5 bases; J trimming: 5 bases; junction bases outside the gene matches: 7. The receptor's source is a woman in her seventies in a cohort exposed to, infected with or recovered from COVID-19 (not recorded which). This chain links TRBV7-8 with TRBJ2-7; 9 bases fit TRBD1. The specimen was PBMCs or T cells enriched from blood (not recorded which). The CDR3 is CASSRDRVFDEQYF. As DNA, the CDR3 is TGTGCCAGCAGCCGGGACAGGGTATTCGACGAGCAGTACTTC.